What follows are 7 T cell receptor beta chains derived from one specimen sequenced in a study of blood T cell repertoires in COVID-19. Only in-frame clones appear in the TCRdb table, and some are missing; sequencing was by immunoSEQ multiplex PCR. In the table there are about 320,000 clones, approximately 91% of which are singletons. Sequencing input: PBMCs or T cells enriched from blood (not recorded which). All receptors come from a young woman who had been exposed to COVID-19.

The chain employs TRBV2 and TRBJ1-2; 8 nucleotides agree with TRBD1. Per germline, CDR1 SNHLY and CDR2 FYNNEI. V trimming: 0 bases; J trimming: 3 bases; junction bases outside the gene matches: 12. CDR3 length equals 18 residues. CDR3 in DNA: TGTGCCAGCAGTGAAGCGCTTCGTATGACAGGGGATCACTATGGCTACACCTTC. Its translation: CASSEALRMTGDHYGYTF.

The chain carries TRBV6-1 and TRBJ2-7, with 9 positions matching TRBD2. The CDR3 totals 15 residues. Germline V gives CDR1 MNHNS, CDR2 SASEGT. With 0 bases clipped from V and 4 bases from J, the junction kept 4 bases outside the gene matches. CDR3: CASSEARGGPYEQYF. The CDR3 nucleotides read TGTGCCAGCAGTGAAGCGCGGGGGGGCCCGTACGAGCAGTACTTC.

The CDR3 sequence: CASSLRALEQYF. CDR3 sequence (DNA): TGTGCCAGCAGTTTGCGGGCCCTCGAGCAGTACTTC. The chain employs TRBV28 and TRBJ2-7; D perhaps matches TRBD2 (5 bases). Germline values: CDR1 MDHEN, CDR2 SYDVKM. Trimming shortened V by 3 bases and J by 6 bases, and 9 bases separated the two germline ends. The CDR3 totals 12 residues.

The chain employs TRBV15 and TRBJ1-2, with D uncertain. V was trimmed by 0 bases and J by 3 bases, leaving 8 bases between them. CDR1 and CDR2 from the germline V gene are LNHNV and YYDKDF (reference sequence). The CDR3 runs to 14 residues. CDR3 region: CATSRDREHYGYTF. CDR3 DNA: TGTGCCACCAGCAGAGATCGGGAGCACTATGGCTACACCTTC.

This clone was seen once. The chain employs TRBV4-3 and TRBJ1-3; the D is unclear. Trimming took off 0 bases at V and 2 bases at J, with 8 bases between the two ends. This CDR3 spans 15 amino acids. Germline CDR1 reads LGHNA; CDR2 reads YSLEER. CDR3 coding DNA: TGCGCCAGCAGCCAAGATCAAGGAGCTGGAAACACCATATATTTT. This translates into CASSQDQGAGNTIYF.

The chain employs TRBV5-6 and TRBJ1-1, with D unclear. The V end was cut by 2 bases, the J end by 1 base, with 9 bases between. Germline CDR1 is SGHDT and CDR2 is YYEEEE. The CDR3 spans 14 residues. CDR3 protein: CASSFDRANTEAFF. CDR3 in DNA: TGTGCCAGCAGCTTCGATCGAGCGAACACTGAAGCTTTCTTT.

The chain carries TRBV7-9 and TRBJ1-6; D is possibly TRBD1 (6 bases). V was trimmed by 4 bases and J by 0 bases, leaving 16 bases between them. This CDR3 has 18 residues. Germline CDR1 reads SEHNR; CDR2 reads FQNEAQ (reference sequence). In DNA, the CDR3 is TGTGCCAGCAGCTCGGACAGATATTCTAGCTCCTATAATTCACCCCTCCACTTT. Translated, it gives CASSSDRYSSSYNSPLHF.